The TCR beta chain under discussion was sequenced for a study of Graves' ophthalmopathy and Graves' hyperthyroidism. Exclusion applied to patients with other autoimmune diseases, uncontrolled infections, pregnancy or lactation. This clonotype was counted a few times. Using RNA transcripts, the TCR beta CDR3 regions were amplified. In the first round, RT-PCR was carried out with HTBI primers, and a multiplex PCR formed the second round. TCRdb re-called the multiplex PCR reads through MiXCR, storing one row per CDR3 protein. The sample shows over a million distinct CDR3 sequences, roughly two fifths of them seen only once. The CDR3 covers 15 residues. Germline V CDR1 and CDR2: SNHLY, FYNNEI. The J segment lost 5 bases and the V segment lost 6 bases, leaving 11 bases of the junction unmatched.

This receptor was taken from an adult man with Graves' hyperthyroidism. Sequencing input: peripheral blood or thyroid tissue (not recorded which). This rearrangement joins TRBV2 to TRBJ2-5, with 8 bases fitting TRBD2. CDR3 DNA: TGTGCCAGCAGGAGGGTCCAAGCGGGAGTGGAGACCCAGTACTTC. Protein product: CASRRVQAGVETQYF.